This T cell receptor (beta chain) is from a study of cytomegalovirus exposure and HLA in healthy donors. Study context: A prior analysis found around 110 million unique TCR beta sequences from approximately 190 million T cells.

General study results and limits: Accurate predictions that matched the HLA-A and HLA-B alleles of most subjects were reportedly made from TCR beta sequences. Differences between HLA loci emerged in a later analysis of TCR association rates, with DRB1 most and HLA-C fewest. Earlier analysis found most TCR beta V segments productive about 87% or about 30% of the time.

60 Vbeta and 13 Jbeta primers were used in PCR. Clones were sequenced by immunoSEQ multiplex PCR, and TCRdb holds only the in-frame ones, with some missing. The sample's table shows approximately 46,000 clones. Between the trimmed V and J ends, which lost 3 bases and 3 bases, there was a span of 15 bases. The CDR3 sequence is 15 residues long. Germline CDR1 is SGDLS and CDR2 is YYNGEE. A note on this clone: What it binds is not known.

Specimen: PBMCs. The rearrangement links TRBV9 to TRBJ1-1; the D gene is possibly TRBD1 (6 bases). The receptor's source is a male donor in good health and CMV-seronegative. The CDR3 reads CASSAFTGIDTEAFF. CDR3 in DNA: TGTGCCAGCAGCGCTTTCACAGGGATTGACACTGAAGCTTTCTTT.